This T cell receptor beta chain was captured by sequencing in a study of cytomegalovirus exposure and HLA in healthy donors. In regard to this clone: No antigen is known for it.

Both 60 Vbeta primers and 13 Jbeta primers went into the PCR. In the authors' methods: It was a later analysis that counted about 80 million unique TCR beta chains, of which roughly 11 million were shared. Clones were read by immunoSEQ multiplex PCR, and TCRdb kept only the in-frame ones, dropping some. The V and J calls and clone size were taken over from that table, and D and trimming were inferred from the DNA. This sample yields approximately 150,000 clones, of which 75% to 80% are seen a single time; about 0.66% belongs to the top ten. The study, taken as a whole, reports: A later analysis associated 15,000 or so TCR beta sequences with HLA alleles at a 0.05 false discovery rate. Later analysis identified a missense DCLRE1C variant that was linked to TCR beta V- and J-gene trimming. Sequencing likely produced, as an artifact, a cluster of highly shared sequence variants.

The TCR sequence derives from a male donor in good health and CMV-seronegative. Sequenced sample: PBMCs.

CDR3 protein: CASSVGQTGNTIYF. CDR3 DNA: TGTGCCAGCAGCGTAGGTCAAACTGGAAACACCATATATTTT. The chain links TRBV9 to TRBJ1-3, with D unresolved. This CDR3 has 14 amino acids. V was clipped by 0 bases and J by 2 bases, with 6 bases between them. Germline V lookup: CDR1 SGDLS, CDR2 YYNGEE.